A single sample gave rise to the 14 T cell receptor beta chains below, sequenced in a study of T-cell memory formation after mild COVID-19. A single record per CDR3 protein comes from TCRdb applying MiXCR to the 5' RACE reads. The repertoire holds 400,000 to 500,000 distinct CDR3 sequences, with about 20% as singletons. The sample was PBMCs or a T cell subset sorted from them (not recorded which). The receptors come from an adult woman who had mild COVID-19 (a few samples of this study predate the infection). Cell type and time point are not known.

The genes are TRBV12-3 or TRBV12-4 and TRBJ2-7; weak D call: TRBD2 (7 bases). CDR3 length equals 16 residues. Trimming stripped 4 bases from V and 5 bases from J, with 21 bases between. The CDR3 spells CASSSTRGPESHEQYF. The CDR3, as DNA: TGTGCCAGCAGTTCGACGCGGGGGCCTGAGAGCCACGAGCAGTACTTC.

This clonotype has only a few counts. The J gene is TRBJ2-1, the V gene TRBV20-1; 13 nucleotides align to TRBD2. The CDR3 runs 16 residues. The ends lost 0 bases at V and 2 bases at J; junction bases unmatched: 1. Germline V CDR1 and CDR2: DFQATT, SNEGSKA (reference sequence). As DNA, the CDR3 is TGCAGTGCTAGAGAGGGACTAGCGGGGCCCTACAATGAGCAGTTCTTC. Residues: CSAREGLAGPYNEQFF.

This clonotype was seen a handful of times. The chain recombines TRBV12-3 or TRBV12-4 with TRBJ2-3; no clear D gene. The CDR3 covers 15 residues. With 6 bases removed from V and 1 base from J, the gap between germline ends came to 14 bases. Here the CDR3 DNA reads TGTGCCAGCAGACCGACGGACGGACGCACAGATACGCAGTATTTT. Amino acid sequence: CASRPTDGRTDTQYF.

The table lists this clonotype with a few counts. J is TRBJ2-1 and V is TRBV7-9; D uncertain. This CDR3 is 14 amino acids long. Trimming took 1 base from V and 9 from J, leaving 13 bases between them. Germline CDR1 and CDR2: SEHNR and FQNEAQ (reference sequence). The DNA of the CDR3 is TGTGCCAGCAGCTTAGTTGTCGGGCAAGGTGAGCAGTTCTTC. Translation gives CASSLVVGQGEQFF.

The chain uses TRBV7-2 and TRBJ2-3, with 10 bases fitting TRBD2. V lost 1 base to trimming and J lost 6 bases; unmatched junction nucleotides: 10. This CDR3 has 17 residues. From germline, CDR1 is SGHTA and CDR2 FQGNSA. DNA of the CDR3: TGTGCCAGCAGCTTAGTTGGGTCTAGCGGGAGTTTGGATACGCAGTATTTT. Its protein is CASSLVGSSGSLDTQYF.

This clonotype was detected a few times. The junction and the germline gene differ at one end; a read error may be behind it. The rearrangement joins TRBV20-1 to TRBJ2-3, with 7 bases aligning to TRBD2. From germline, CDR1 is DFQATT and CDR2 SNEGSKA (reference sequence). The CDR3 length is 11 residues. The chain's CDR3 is CSARVGTGGVF. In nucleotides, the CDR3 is TGCAGTGCTAGGGTGGGAACGGGAGGTGTGTTT.

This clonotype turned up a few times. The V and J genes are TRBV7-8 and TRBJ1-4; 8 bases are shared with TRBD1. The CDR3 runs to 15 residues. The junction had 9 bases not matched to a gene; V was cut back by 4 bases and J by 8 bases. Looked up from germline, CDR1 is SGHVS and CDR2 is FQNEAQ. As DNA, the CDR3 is TGTGCCAGCAGCTCCACAGGGGGATACGTGGAAAAACTGTTTTTT. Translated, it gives CASSSTGGYVEKLFF.

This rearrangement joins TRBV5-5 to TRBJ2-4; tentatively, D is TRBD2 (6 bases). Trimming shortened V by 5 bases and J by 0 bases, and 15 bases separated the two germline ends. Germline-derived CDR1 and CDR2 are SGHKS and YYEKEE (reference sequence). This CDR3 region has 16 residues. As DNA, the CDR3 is TGTGCCAGCAGTACCCCGCCGGGACTAGCCAAAAACATTCAGTACTTC. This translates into CASSTPPGLAKNIQYF.

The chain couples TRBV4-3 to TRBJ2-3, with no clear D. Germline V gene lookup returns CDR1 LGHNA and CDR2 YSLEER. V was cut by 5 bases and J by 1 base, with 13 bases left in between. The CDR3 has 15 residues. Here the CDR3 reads CASSTNPRGTDTQYF. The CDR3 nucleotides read TGCGCCAGCAGCACAAATCCGCGAGGCACAGATACGCAGTATTTT.

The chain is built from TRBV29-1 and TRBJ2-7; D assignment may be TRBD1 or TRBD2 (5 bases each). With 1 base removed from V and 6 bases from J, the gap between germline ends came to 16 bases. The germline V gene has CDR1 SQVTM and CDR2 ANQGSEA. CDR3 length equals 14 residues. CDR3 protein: CSVEARDPPSEQYF. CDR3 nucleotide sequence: TGCAGCGTTGAAGCACGGGACCCGCCCTCCGAGCAGTACTTC.

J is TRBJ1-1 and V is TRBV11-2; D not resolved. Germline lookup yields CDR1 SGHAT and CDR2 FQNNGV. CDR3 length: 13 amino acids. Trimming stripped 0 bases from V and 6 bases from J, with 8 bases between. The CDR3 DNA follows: TGTGCCAGCAGCTTAGATGGAGGCTCTGAAGCTTTCTTT. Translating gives CASSLDGGSEAFF. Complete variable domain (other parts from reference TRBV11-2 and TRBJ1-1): EAGVAQSPRYKIIEKRQSVAFWCNPISGHATLYWYQQILGQGPKLLIQFQNNGVVDDSQLPKDRFSAERLKGVDSTLKIQPAKLEDSAVYLCASSLDGGSEAFFGQGTRLTVV.

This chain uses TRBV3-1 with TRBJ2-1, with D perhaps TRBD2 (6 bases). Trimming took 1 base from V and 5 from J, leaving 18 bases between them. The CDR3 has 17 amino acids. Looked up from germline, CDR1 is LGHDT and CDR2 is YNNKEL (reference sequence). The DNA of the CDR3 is TGTGCCAGCAGCCAAGGTCCGGGGCAGGGCGGGGACAATGAGCAGTTCTTC. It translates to CASSQGPGQGGDNEQFF.

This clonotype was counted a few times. The CDR3 spells CATSSGSYNEQFF. The CDR3 nucleotides read TGTGCCACCAGTAGCGGCTCCTACAATGAGCAGTTCTTC. The rearrangement uses TRBV24-1 and TRBJ2-1, with D possibly being TRBD2 (5 bases). The V gene lost 6 bases and the J gene lost 0 bases, with 5 bases spanning the gap. Germline CDR1 is KGHDR and CDR2 is SFDVKD. CDR3 length: 13 residues.

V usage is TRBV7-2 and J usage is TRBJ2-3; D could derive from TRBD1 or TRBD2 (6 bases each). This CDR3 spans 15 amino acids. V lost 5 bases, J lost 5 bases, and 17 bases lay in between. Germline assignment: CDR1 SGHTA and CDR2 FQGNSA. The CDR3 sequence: CASSPGGRGIDTQYF. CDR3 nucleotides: TGTGCCAGCAGCCCCGGGGGCCGTGGGATAGATACGCAGTATTTT.